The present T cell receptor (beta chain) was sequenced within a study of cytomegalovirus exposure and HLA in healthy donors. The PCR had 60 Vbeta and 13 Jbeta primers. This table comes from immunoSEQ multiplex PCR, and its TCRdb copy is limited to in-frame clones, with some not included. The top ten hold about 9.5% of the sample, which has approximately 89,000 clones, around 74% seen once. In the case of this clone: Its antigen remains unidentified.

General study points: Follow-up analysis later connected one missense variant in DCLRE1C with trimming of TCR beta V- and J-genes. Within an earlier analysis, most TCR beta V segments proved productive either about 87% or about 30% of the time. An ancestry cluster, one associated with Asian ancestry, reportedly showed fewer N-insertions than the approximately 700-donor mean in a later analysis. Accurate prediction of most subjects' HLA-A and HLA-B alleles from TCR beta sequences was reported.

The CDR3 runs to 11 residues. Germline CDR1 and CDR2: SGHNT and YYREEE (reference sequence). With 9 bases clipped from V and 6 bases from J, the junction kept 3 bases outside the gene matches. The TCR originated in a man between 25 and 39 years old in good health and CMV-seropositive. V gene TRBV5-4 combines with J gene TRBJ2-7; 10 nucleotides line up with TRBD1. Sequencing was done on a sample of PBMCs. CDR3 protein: CATGTGAEQYF. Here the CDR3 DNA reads TGTGCCACCGGGACAGGGGCCGAGCAGTACTTC.